This T cell receptor beta chain was identified during a study of T-cell memory formation after mild COVID-19. Study-level points and caveats: Contracting CD8+ clones were enriched in EMRA, CD4+ mainly in CM and EM. Clones that got smaller from day 15 to 85 had even CD4/CD8, while clones growing later tipped toward CD4+. The pre-infection memory compartment contained some responding clones, suggesting cross-reactive memory joined.

This clonotype was found many times. Antigen unknown. TCRdb processed the 5' RACE reads anew with MiXCR; each CDR3 protein has one entry. The data hold approximately 290,000 distinct CDR3 sequences, with 7.5% to 9.5% observed a single time. This receptor was obtained from a man between 18 and 29 years old who had mild COVID-19 (a few samples of this study predate the infection). Cell type and time point are not known. Material: PBMCs or a T cell subset sorted from them (not recorded which).

The chain's CDR3 is CASSLSRRGRLYNEQFF. As DNA, the CDR3 is TGTGCCAGCAGTTTATCACGGCGGGGGCGACTCTACAATGAGCAGTTCTTC. The chain is built from TRBV12-3 or TRBV12-4 and TRBJ2-1; tentative D call: TRBD2 (7 bases). The V end was cut by 2 bases, the J end by 3 bases, with 17 bases between. The length of the CDR3 is 17 residues.